The 12 T cell receptor beta chains below all came from one sample that was sequenced in a study of blood T cell repertoires in COVID-19 (dated by TCRdb to the early 2020s). To prepare the library, the immunoSEQ multiplex PCR assay was applied. The source is immuneACCESS, and TCRdb retained only in-frame sequences with V and J called. Part of the clones is not carried over; for the studies checked, unresolved V genes explain less than half of this, and the remainder is unexplained. The sample data list 72,000 or so clones, and about nine tenths of these were observed just once. The ten largest clonotypes hold over 10% of the sample. Material for sequencing was peripheral blood. These receptors all come from a woman aged 55-69 years with acute or convalescent COVID-19.

This clone was picked up one time. Here the CDR3 DNA reads TGTGCCAGCAGCCAAGATATAGCGGGGGGGCGCGAGCTGTTTTTT. Amino acid sequence: CASSQDIAGGRELFF. The V call is TRBV3-1 (or the pseudogene TRBV3-2), the J call TRBJ2-2; 11 nucleotides agree with TRBD2. Losses at the gene ends were 0 bases for V and 11 bases for J; bases not matched to a gene: 5. CDR1 LGHDT and CDR2 YNNKEL come from the germline V gene (reference sequence). The CDR3 spans 15 residues.

The chain is built from TRBV19 and TRBJ1-5; D might be TRBD1 (5 bases). The CDR3 length is 14 residues. The germline V gene has CDR1 LNHDA and CDR2 SQIVND (reference sequence). With 8 bases removed from V and 6 bases from J, the gap between germline ends came to 17 bases. CDR3 sequence: CASRGAAWVQPQHF. CDR3 nucleotides: TGTGCCAGTCGTGGGGCAGCCTGGGTTCAGCCCCAGCATTTT.

For the CDR3, the DNA is TGTGCCACCAGCAGAGATCCGGGTGAGGGAGAGACCCAGTACTTC. Translating it yields CATSRDPGEGETQYF. The chain joins TRBV15 to TRBJ2-5; a possible D gene is TRBD2 (5 bases). This CDR3 comprises 15 residues. V lost 0 bases and J lost 4, with 12 bases in between. Per the germline V gene, CDR1 is LNHNV and CDR2 is YYDKDF (reference sequence).

CDR3 in DNA: TGTGCCAGCAGTTCCGGACGGGGTGGGACCCAGTACTTC. This gives the protein CASSSGRGGTQYF. This rearrangement joins TRBV12-3 or TRBV12-4 to TRBJ2-5; TRBD2 might be the D (5 bases). This CDR3 spans 13 amino acids. Trimming shortened V by 4 bases and J by 7 bases, and 13 bases separated the two germline ends.

In DNA, the CDR3 is TGTGCCAGCAGCTTGTTGGCAGGGGGCTTCGACGAGCAGTACTTC. This sequence encodes CASSLLAGGFDEQYF. The chain couples TRBV5-5 to TRBJ2-7; 8 positions agree with TRBD1. This CDR3 region has 15 residues. Germline CDR1 reads SGHKS; CDR2 reads YYEKEE (reference sequence). Trimming at V came to 1 base and at J to 5 bases, leaving 8 bases not matched to a gene.

This clone was seen a single time. The chain has TRBV28 and TRBJ2-3, with 7 bases aligning to TRBD2. V trimming: 3 bases; J trimming: 1 base; junction bases outside the gene matches: 4. CDR3 length: 15 amino acids. Looked up from germline, CDR1 is MDHEN and CDR2 is SYDVKM. This chain's CDR3 is CASSFGGRGTDTQYF. CDR3 DNA sequence: TGTGCCAGCAGTTTCGGGGGGAGAGGCACAGATACGCAGTATTTT.

The CDR3: CASSPTLLAGVIYNEQFF. CDR3 sequence (DNA): TGTGCCAGCAGCCCGACGTTACTAGCGGGGGTCATATACAATGAGCAGTTCTTC. This chain joins TRBV4-2 and TRBJ2-1, with 11 bases aligning to TRBD2. Germline values: CDR1 LGHNA, CDR2 YNFKEQ. Trimming cost V 4 bases and J 4 bases; bases outside gene matches: 12. This CDR3 has 18 residues.

The chain has TRBV27 and TRBJ1-6; D uncertain. The CDR3 spans 14 residues. Trimming removed 4 bases from V and 4 bases from J, with 8 bases in between. Germline CDR1 MNHEY, CDR2 SMNVEV (reference sequence). DNA for the CDR3: TGTGCCAGCAGTTCCTCCCAGTATAATTCACCCCTCCACTTT. The encoded protein is CASSSSQYNSPLHF.

This chain uses TRBV5-1 with TRBJ2-7, with TRBD2 matching 11 bases. The CDR3 covers 15 residues. V shed 1 base, J shed 5 bases, and the junction held 5 bases outside the gene matches. The V gene's germline CDR1 is SGHRS and CDR2 YFSETQ. The CDR3 here is CASSLTSGGGHEQYF. The CDR3, as DNA: TGCGCCAGCAGCTTGACTAGCGGGGGAGGCCACGAGCAGTACTTC.

This chain joins TRBV10-3 and TRBJ2-5; TRBD2 matches at 9 bases. Germline values: CDR1 ENHRY, CDR2 SYGVKD. This CDR3 spans 15 amino acids. DNA for the CDR3: TGTGCGGCCATGGGCGAGCGGGGGGTCTTAGGGACCCAGTACTTC. The encoded protein is CAAMGERGVLGTQYF.

This chain uses TRBV5-1 with TRBJ2-5; D may be TRBD2 (6 bases). The CDR3 contains 16 residues. Per germline, CDR1 SGHRS and CDR2 YFSETQ. V lost 4 bases and J 1 base, leaving 17 bases between the germline ends. The CDR3 bases are TGCGCCAGCAGCCCGGCAGGTCGACTAGTCCAAGAGACCCAGTACTTC. Amino acids: CASSPAGRLVQETQYF.

The rearrangement joins TRBV7-2 to TRBJ1-1, with no clear D. CDR3 length: 16 amino acids. Germline lookup yields CDR1 SGHTA and CDR2 FQGNSA. V was cut by 0 bases and J by 1 base, with 12 bases left in between. The CDR3 DNA reads TGTGCCAGCAGCTTAGCGCGGGGTGCCAGGAACACTGAAGCTTTCTTT. Translated, it gives CASSLARGARNTEAFF.